This entry lists 18 T cell receptor beta chains sequenced from one sample in a study of blood T cells in healthy people across ages. A J-beta primer mix and a sample-barcoded 5' primer were used in a second PCR of roughly 6 to 11 cycles. MiXCR, run by TCRdb on the 5' RACE reads, gives a single entry per CDR3 protein. The sample consists of some 730,000 distinct CDR3 sequences, 22% of them appearing once. Sequenced material: blood. The receptors were sampled from a man between 70 and 80 years old in good health.

The chain uses TRBV12-3 or TRBV12-4 and TRBJ2-1; D may be TRBD1 (7 bases). The V end was cut by 6 bases, the J end by 1 base, with 16 bases between. The CDR3 has 16 residues. DNA of the CDR3: TGTGCCAGCAGGCGGGACAGCTACTTTTCCTACAATGAGCAGTTCTTC. This encodes CASRRDSYFSYNEQFF.

This clonotype was seen only a few times. This chain joins TRBV29-1 and TRBJ1-4; possible D gene TRBD1, 5 bases. Germline CDR1 SQVTM, CDR2 ANQGSEA. The CDR3 loop spans 13 amino acids. V shed 7 bases and J shed 6 bases, with 15 bases lying between them. The CDR3 nucleotides are TGCAGCGCGGCGGAGGGGTCGGATGAAAAACTGTTTTTT. As protein: CSAAEGSDEKLFF.

V usage is TRBV20-1 and J usage is TRBJ2-3; 9 nucleotides match TRBD1. J gave up 7 bases and V 8 bases, and 19 bases lay outside the gene matches. Germline lookup yields CDR1 DFQATT and CDR2 SNEGSKA (reference sequence). The length of the CDR3 is 16 residues. CDR3 bases: TGCAGTCCCGCCACCCCCGGACAGGGGAGGGGTAATACGCAGTATTTT. Residues: CSPATPGQGRGNTQYF.

This clonotype was recorded once. The chain has TRBV20-1 and TRBJ2-1; the D gene is possibly TRBD1 (5 bases). V was trimmed by 5 bases and J by 9 bases, leaving 23 bases between them. The germline V gene encodes CDR1 DFQATT and CDR2 SNEGSKA (reference sequence). The CDR3 totals 15 residues. Here the CDR3 DNA reads TGCAGTGCTGCCCACAGGAGAGCGTTTGAGACTGAGCAGTTCTTC. Its translation is CSAAHRRAFETEQFF.

The table lists this clonotype with a few counts. The genes are TRBV4-3 and TRBJ1-2; no clear D. The CDR3 has 16 amino acids. Trimming stripped 0 bases from V and 4 bases from J, with 15 bases between. CDR1 and CDR2 (germline): LGHNA, YSLEER. CDR3 amino acids: CASSQDRGIGAYGYTF. In DNA form, the CDR3 reads TGCGCCAGCAGCCAAGACCGGGGAATAGGTGCCTATGGCTACACCTTC.

The J gene is TRBJ1-2, the V gene TRBV3-1, with TRBD1 matching 7 bases. This CDR3 has 15 residues. V dropped 3 bases and J dropped 4; count of bases not matched to a gene: 8. Looked up from germline, CDR1 is LGHDT and CDR2 is YNNKEL (reference sequence). CDR3 region: CASSHEGAQSYGYTF. The DNA of the CDR3 is TGTGCCAGCAGCCATGAGGGGGCGCAAAGCTATGGCTACACCTTC.

This clonotype was seen repeatedly, ten times or more. CDR3 in DNA: TGTGCCAGCAGCTACAACCGGCCAGATACGCAGTATTTT. Translation gives CASSYNRPDTQYF. The rearrangement links TRBV14 to TRBJ2-3, with D hard to call. The V and J ends lost 5 bases and 4 bases respectively, with 10 bases between them. The germline gives CDR1 SGHDN, CDR2 FVKESK. This CDR3 has 13 amino acids.

V usage is TRBV6-6 and J usage is TRBJ2-5; 11 bases line up with TRBD2. Germline trimming cut 6 bases from V and 6 bases from J; bases unmatched to any gene: 6. Germline CDR1 reads MNHNY; CDR2 reads SVGAGI (reference sequence). CDR3 length equals 14 residues. The CDR3 loop is CASSTSGSRKTQYF. The CDR3 coding sequence is TGTGCCAGCAGCACTAGCGGGAGTCGGAAGACCCAGTACTTC.

This clonotype has a handful of counts. V gene TRBV6-5 combines with J gene TRBJ1-1; 9 positions match TRBD1. V lost 4 bases and J lost 5; bases outside the gene matches: 8. The CDR3 consists of 15 residues. Germline assignment: CDR1 MNHEY and CDR2 SVGAGI. The DNA of the CDR3 is TGTGCCAGCAGTTTCCTCGGGACAGGGTCGACTGAAGCTTTCTTT. Translated, it gives CASSFLGTGSTEAFF.

The J gene is TRBJ1-2, the V gene TRBV28; TRBD1 aligns across 8 bases. V gave up 1 base and J gave up 8 bases; unmatched junction bases: 6. This CDR3 has 14 amino acids. The V gene's germline CDR1 is MDHEN and CDR2 SYDVKM. The DNA for the CDR3 is TGTGCCAGCAGTTTATATCGACAGGGGTTCGGCTACACCTTC. The encoded protein is CASSLYRQGFGYTF.

This clonotype turned up a few times. The chain couples TRBV12-3 or TRBV12-4 to TRBJ2-2; 13 nucleotides line up with TRBD2. The CDR3 is 17 amino acids. After removal of 6 bases from V and 7 bases from J, the junction contained 11 bases not matched to a gene. CDR3 residues: CASRSLAGGPKIGELFF. DNA of the CDR3: TGTGCCAGCAGATCACTAGCGGGGGGGCCAAAAATCGGGGAGCTGTTTTTT.

This clonotype was counted a few times. This sequence joins TRBV3-1 and TRBJ2-5, with 9 nucleotides matching TRBD2. The J call may be wrong; the DNA end is better matched by TRBJ2-1. This CDR3 is 16 amino acids long. Germline V gene data show CDR1 as LGHDT and CDR2 as YNNKEL (reference sequence). The CDR3 DNA follows: TGTGCCAGCAGCCAAGAGATGGGGACTAGCATCGATGAGCAGTTCTTC. Translation: CASSQEMGTSIDEQFF.

This clonotype was observed many times. The DNA for the CDR3 is TGTGCCAGCAGTCCGGACAGGAATCAGCCCCAGCATTTT. It yields the protein CASSPDRNQPQHF. The rearrangement links TRBV18 to TRBJ1-5; 7 positions match TRBD1. This CDR3 spans 13 amino acids. J was trimmed by 4 bases and V by 8 bases; bases with no gene match: 5. Germline lookup yields CDR1 KGHSH and CDR2 LQKENI. Based on the CDR3 plus reference TRBV18 and TRBJ1-5, the full variable domain is NAGVMQNPRHLVRRRGQEARLRCSPMKGHSHVYWYRQLPEEGLKFMVYLQKENIIDESGMPKERFSAEFPKEGPSILRIQQVVRGDSAAYFCASSPDRNQPQHFGDGTRLSIL.

This clonotype was counted only a few times. The chain employs TRBV27 and TRBJ2-3; D is undetermined. CDR3 size: 16 residues. V dropped 5 bases and J dropped 0 bases, with 15 bases sitting between them. Germline V gene lookup returns CDR1 MNHEY and CDR2 SMNVEV (reference sequence). The DNA of the CDR3 is TGTGCCAGCAGTCCCCTGACACGGCATAGCACAGATACGCAGTATTTT. Amino acids: CASSPLTRHSTDTQYF.

This chain uses TRBV3-1 with TRBJ2-7, with D uncertain. Germline V CDR1 and CDR2: LGHDT, YNNKEL (reference sequence). V was trimmed by 1 base and J by 6 bases, leaving 13 bases between them. The CDR3 has 14 residues. CDR3 nucleotides: TGTGCCAGCAGCCAAGTGGCTCAATCGTCCGAGCAGTACTTC. Translation gives CASSQVAQSSEQYF.

The chain carries TRBV14 and TRBJ1-2; D not resolved. This CDR3 contains 15 residues. V lost 4 bases and J 7 bases, leaving 19 bases between the germline ends. CDR1 and CDR2 from the germline V gene are SGHDN and FVKESK. CDR3 sequence (DNA): TGTGCCAGCAGCCTTCCCGACCCCACCGTTGGTGGCTACACCTTC. It codes for CASSLPDPTVGGYTF.

The chain uses TRBV5-1 and TRBJ2-1, with a weak D call TRBD2 (6 bases). The CDR3 extends over 16 amino acids. The germline V gene encodes CDR1 SGHRS and CDR2 YFSETQ. The V gene lost 2 bases and the J gene lost 0 bases, with 12 bases spanning the gap. The DNA of the CDR3 is TGCGCCAGCAGCTTCCGGGACTCCCTCTCCTACAATGAGCAGTTCTTC. Translated, it gives CASSFRDSLSYNEQFF.

This clonotype was seen repeatedly, ten times or more. A junction end diverges from the germline sequence, so it may reflect a read error. This chain joins TRBV5-1 and TRBJ2-1; TRBD2 matches 8 bases. Per the germline V gene, CDR1 is SGHRS and CDR2 is YFSETQ. CDR3 size: 14 residues. The DNA of the CDR3 is TGTGCCAGCAGCGGGGGAGTCACCTACAATGAGCAGTTCTTC. It specifies CASSGGVTYNEQFF. The variable domain in full, with the rest retrieved from reference TRBV5-1 and TRBJ2-1, is KAGVTQTPRYLIKTRGQQVTLSCSPISGHRSVSWYQQTPGQGLQFLFEYFSETQRNKGNFPGRFSGRQFSNSRSEMNVSTLELGDSALYLCASSGGVTYNEQFFGPGTRLTVL.